These 21 T cell receptor beta chains were sequenced from one sample in a study of blood T cell repertoires in COVID-19. The repertoire was sequenced with immunoSEQ multiplex PCR; TCRdb's copy has only in-frame clones and lacks some. The repertoire holds some 46,000 clones, with 80% to 90% as singletons. The sequenced sample consisted of peripheral blood. These TCRs come from a man in his 60s with active COVID-19.

Remarks on this clone: At the DNA level, this CDR3 is encoded by other sequences in the same sample as well. This sequence joins TRBV19 and TRBJ1-5; D may be TRBD1 (6 bases). V was clipped by 9 bases and J by 0 bases, with 12 bases between them. This CDR3 region has 14 residues. Germline-derived CDR1 and CDR2 are LNHDA and SQIVND (reference sequence). The CDR3 sequence: CASGTQDSNQPQHF. As DNA, the CDR3 is TGTGCCAGCGGGACACAAGATAGCAATCAGCCCCAGCATTTT.

This chain connects TRBV28 to TRBJ2-7; 16 nucleotides agree with TRBD2. The CDR3 extends over 22 amino acids. CDR1 MDHEN and CDR2 SYDVKM come from the germline V gene. V was clipped by 6 bases and J by 7 bases; unmatched bases: 27. The CDR3 spells CASSEPRRGTSGGAFWGYEQYF. The CDR3 nucleotides are TGTGCCAGCAGCGAACCCCGGCGGGGGACTAGCGGGGGGGCCTTTTGGGGTTATGAGCAGTACTTC.

The genes are TRBV7-2 and TRBJ1-1; D may be TRBD1 (5 bases). CDR3 length equals 16 residues. Germline lookup yields CDR1 SGHTA and CDR2 FQGNSA. Trimming took 1 base from V and 1 from J, leaving 13 bases between them. In nucleotides, the CDR3 is TGTGCCAGCAGCTTAGTGGGTAGGCAGGGGAACACTGAAGCTTTCTTT. Translated: CASSLVGRQGNTEAFF.

V is TRBV27 and J is TRBJ1-2; D not resolved. The germline V gene encodes CDR1 MNHEY and CDR2 SMNVEV (reference sequence). V shed 3 bases and J shed 0 bases, with 17 bases lying between them. The CDR3 covers 17 residues. The CDR3 spells CASSFHLPHPANYGYTF. The CDR3 DNA sequence: TGTGCCAGCAGTTTCCACCTCCCCCACCCAGCTAACTATGGCTACACCTTC.

The chain joins TRBV2 to TRBJ1-2, with D possibly matching TRBD1 (5 bases). This CDR3 is built from 15 residues. Germline CDR1 SNHLY, CDR2 FYNNEI. V shed 3 bases and J shed 5 bases, with 16 bases lying between them. This CDR3 reads CASSDPAPGGYGYTF. CDR3 nucleotides: TGTGCCAGCAGTGATCCGGCGCCCGGGGGATATGGCTACACCTTC.

The V and J genes are TRBV12-5 and TRBJ1-1, with D possibly matching TRBD1 (6 bases). Germline V gene lookup returns CDR1 LGHNT and CDR2 FRNRAP. The CDR3 covers 14 residues. Between the trimmed V and J ends, which lost 1 base and 5 bases, there was a span of 11 bases. CDR3 protein: CASGLGTGYTEAFF. The CDR3 DNA sequence: TGTGCTAGTGGTTTGGGTACAGGGTATACTGAAGCTTTCTTT.

The J gene is TRBJ2-5, the V gene TRBV4-1, with 8 bases lining up with TRBD2. V shed 0 bases, J shed 2 bases, and the junction held 8 bases outside the gene matches. The length of the CDR3 is 17 residues. Germline CDR1 is MGHRA and CDR2 is YSYEKL. CDR3 sequence: CASSQDGLAGGQETQYF. CDR3 DNA: TGCGCCAGCAGCCAAGATGGTCTAGCGGGCGGGCAAGAGACCCAGTACTTC.

This chain links TRBV28 with TRBJ1-2, with D perhaps matching TRBD1 (6 bases). Germline V gives CDR1 MDHEN, CDR2 SYDVKM. The germline V and J ends were trimmed by 6 bases and 4 bases, with 21 bases remaining between them. The CDR3 runs to 16 residues. The CDR3, as DNA: TGTGCCAGCAGCAAACAGACAGGTTTATGGGGCTATGGCTACACCTTC. This encodes CASSKQTGLWGYGYTF.

This sequence joins TRBV29-1 and TRBJ2-2; D perhaps matches TRBD2 (6 bases). V dropped 8 bases and J dropped 1 base, with 17 bases sitting between them. The germline CDR1 and CDR2 sequences are SQVTM and ANQGSEA. This CDR3 comprises 15 residues. CDR3 protein: CSFRWGDQNTGELFF. The CDR3 DNA is TGCAGCTTTAGGTGGGGGGATCAGAACACCGGGGAGCTGTTTTTT.

The genes are TRBV18 and TRBJ2-7; tentatively, D is TRBD1 (6 bases). In germline, CDR1 is KGHSH, CDR2 LQKENI. The CDR3 runs 14 residues. The germline V and J ends were trimmed by 5 bases and 2 bases, with 13 bases remaining between them. CDR3: CASSVLQGPYEQYF. CDR3 sequence (DNA): TGTGCCAGCTCAGTACTACAGGGACCCTACGAGCAGTACTTC.

V and J are TRBV5-6 and TRBJ2-1; D is perhaps TRBD2 (5 bases). Germline CDR1 SGHDT, CDR2 YYEEEE. This CDR3 contains 17 residues. V shed 5 bases and J shed 0 bases, with 18 bases lying between them. The DNA for the CDR3 is TGTGCCAGCAGAGCTTGGAGGAGCTCGAGCTCCTACAATGAGCAGTTCTTC. This gives the protein CASRAWRSSSSYNEQFF.

This clone was recorded only once. V is TRBV19 and J is TRBJ2-1, with a possible D match to TRBD2 (5 bases). The germline CDR1 and CDR2 sequences are LNHDA and SQIVND (reference sequence). V lost 5 bases, J lost 9 bases, and 20 bases lay in between. CDR3 length: 15 residues. In DNA, the CDR3 is TGTGCCAGTAGTCTACGGGGATCCGCCTTGTCTGAGCAGTTCTTC. Protein sequence: CASSLRGSALSEQFF.

The rearrangement joins TRBV6-5 to TRBJ2-6; D may be TRBD1 (5 bases). Germline CDR1 reads MNHEY; CDR2 reads SVGAGI. The CDR3 has 14 amino acids. V gave up 6 bases and J gave up 1 base, with 7 bases separating them. This CDR3 reads CASRSGSGANVLTF. The CDR3 DNA reads TGTGCCAGCAGGTCAGGGTCTGGGGCCAACGTCCTGACTTTC.

The rearrangement links TRBV10-3 to TRBJ2-5; D unresolved. In germline, CDR1 is ENHRY, CDR2 SYGVKD. The length of the CDR3 is 15 residues. Deletions cut 2 bases from V and 2 bases from J, with 12 bases between. As DNA, the CDR3 is TGTGCCATCAGTGAGGAGCGACCGATACAAGAGACCCAGTACTTC. Protein: CAISEERPIQETQYF.

This chain links TRBV28 with TRBJ2-2, with 7 bases aligning to TRBD2. The CDR3 runs to 15 residues. V was clipped by 6 bases and J by 5 bases; unmatched bases: 9. Germline loops: CDR1 MDHEN, CDR2 SYDVKM. The CDR3 DNA follows: TGTGCCAGCAGCAGATCGGGGAGGGCAACCGGGGAGCTGTTTTTT. It is translated as CASSRSGRATGELFF.

The V and J genes are TRBV29-1 and TRBJ2-3, with TRBD1 matching 10 bases. In germline, CDR1 is SQVTM, CDR2 ANQGSEA. V lost 6 bases to trimming and J lost 2 bases; unmatched junction nucleotides: 8. This CDR3 is 15 amino acids long. CDR3 in amino acids: CSVRPDRGDTDTQYF. The CDR3 DNA sequence: TGCAGCGTGAGGCCGGACAGGGGGGACACAGATACGCAGTATTTT.

This chain links TRBV5-6 with TRBJ2-6; no reliable D call. V gave up 1 base and J gave up 0 bases, with 14 bases separating them. The CDR3 sequence is 18 residues long. Germline V gene data show CDR1 as SGHDT and CDR2 as YYEEEE. CDR3 sequence (DNA): TGTGCCAGCAGCTTGTTTACCCGATCTAGCTCTGGGGCCAACGTCCTGACTTTC. Its protein product is CASSLFTRSSSGANVLTF.

This CDR3 reads CASRELSTDTQYF. The DNA of the CDR3 is TGTGCCAGCAGGGAGTTATCCACAGATACGCAGTATTTT. This chain joins TRBV2 and TRBJ2-3; D uncertain. CDR1 is SNHLY, CDR2 FYNNEI, per germline. This CDR3 contains 13 residues. Trimming removed 6 bases at V and 2 bases at J, with 9 bases between.

The CDR3 loop reads CASSQVPQDTGELFF. The CDR3 nucleotides are TGCGCCAGCAGCCAAGTCCCCCAGGACACCGGGGAGCTGTTTTTT. The J gene is TRBJ2-2, the V gene TRBV4-1; D not certain. Germline V gene data show CDR1 as MGHRA and CDR2 as YSYEKL. Trimming left V 1 base short and J 3 bases short, with 9 bases between. The CDR3 length is 15 residues.

The chain employs TRBV11-2 and TRBJ2-1; 13 nucleotides agree with TRBD2. The CDR3 has 15 residues. The V and J ends lost 6 bases and 8 bases, in that order; junction bases with no gene match: 7. Germline-derived CDR1 and CDR2 are SGHAT and FQNNGV. CDR3 sequence: CASSWTSGSVDEQFF. The DNA of the CDR3 is TGTGCCAGCAGTTGGACTAGCGGGAGTGTCGATGAGCAGTTCTTC.

This clone was found a few times. The chain employs TRBV7-3 and TRBJ2-5, with TRBD1 identical over 9 bases. This CDR3 has 19 residues. In germline, CDR1 is SGHTA, CDR2 FQGTGA. Losses at the gene ends were 2 bases for V and 2 bases for J; bases not matched to a gene: 15. CDR3 bases: TGTGCCAGCAGCTTAGGGGCGACAGGGGGGCTAGGTAATCAAGAGACCCAGTACTTC. Translation gives CASSLGATGGLGNQETQYF.